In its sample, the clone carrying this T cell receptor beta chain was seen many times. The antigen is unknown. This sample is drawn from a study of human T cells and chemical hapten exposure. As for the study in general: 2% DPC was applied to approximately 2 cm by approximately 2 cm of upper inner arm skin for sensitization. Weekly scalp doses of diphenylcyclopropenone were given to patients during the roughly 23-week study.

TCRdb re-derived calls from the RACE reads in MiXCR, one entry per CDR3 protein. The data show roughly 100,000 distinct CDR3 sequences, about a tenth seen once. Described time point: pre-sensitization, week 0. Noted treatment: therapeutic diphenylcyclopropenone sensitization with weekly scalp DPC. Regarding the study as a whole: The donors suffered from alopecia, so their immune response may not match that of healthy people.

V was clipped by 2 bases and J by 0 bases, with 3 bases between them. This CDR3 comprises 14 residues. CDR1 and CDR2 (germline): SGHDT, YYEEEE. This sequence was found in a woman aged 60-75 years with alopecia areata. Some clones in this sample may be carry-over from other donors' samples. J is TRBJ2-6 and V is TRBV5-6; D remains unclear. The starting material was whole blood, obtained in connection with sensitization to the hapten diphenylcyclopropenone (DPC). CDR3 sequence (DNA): TGTGCCAGCAGCTTCCCCTCTGGGGCCAACGTCCTGACTTTC. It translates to CASSFPSGANVLTF. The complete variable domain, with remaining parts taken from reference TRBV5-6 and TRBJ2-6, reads DAGVTQSPTHLIKTRGQQVTLRCSPKSGHDTVSWYQQALGQGPQFIFQYYEEEERQRGNFPDRFSGHQFPNYSSELNVNALLLGDSALYLCASSFPSGANVLTFGAGSRLTVL.